A single sample gave rise to the 16 T cell receptor beta chains below, sequenced in a study of PD-1 blockade in classical Hodgkin lymphoma. TCRdb's copy holds only in-frame clones and misses some; the assay was immunoSEQ multiplex PCR. Of some 18,000 clones listed, roughly 77% are singletons. Following autologous stem cell transplantation, relapse occurred in every patient, and exposure to brentuximab vedotin varied. The sequencing here drew on peripheral blood mononuclear cells (PBMCs), taken before the second cycle of nivolumab. These receptors were taken from a human donor with classical Hodgkin lymphoma.

This sequence joins TRBV4-3 and TRBJ1-5; D is undetermined. Between the trimmed V and J ends, which lost 0 bases and 4 bases, there was a span of 4 bases. CDR3 length equals 13 residues. CDR1 and CDR2 from the germline V gene are LGHNA and YSLEER. The CDR3 sequence: CASSQDRNQPQHF. The DNA of the CDR3 is TGCGCCAGCAGCCAAGACAGGAATCAGCCCCAGCATTTT.

This sequence joins TRBV9 and TRBJ1-3, with 8 nucleotides matching TRBD1. The junction had 1 base not matched to a gene; V was cut back by 1 base and J by 1 base. The CDR3 is 15 residues long. The germline V gene has CDR1 SGDLS and CDR2 YYNGEE. In DNA, the CDR3 is TGTGCCAGCAGCGTACAGGGGGCGTCTGGAAACACCATATATTTT. Residues: CASSVQGASGNTIYF.

This clone appeared once. The V and J genes are TRBV9 and TRBJ2-7; possible D gene TRBD1, 6 bases. The ends were cut back, 3 bases at V and 2 bases at J, with 12 bases in the middle. Germline CDR1 and CDR2: SGDLS and YYNGEE. CDR3 length: 14 residues. The CDR3 here is CASSARDTPYEQYF. CDR3 nucleotides: TGTGCCAGCAGCGCCCGGGACACACCCTACGAGCAGTACTTC.

This sequence joins TRBV28 and TRBJ1-1, with D possibly matching TRBD1 (6 bases). The CDR3 consists of 15 residues. V was shortened by 8 bases and J by 1 base, with 17 bases between the two germline ends. Germline CDR1 is MDHEN and CDR2 is SYDVKM. The CDR3 sequence: CASSSMGAGNTEAFF. The CDR3 coding sequence is TGTGCCAGCTCTAGTATGGGGGCAGGGAACACTGAAGCTTTCTTT.

J is TRBJ2-7 and V is TRBV6-6, with TRBD2 matching 7 bases. CDR1 and CDR2 from the germline V gene are MNHNY and SVGAGI (reference sequence). There are 15 residues in the CDR3. The V segment lost 6 bases and the J segment 5 bases; nucleotides outside the gene matches: 13. This CDR3 is CASSPGPGGRDEQYF. CDR3 coding DNA: TGTGCCAGCAGCCCCGGACCGGGAGGCAGGGACGAGCAGTACTTC.

The gene calls are TRBV28 and TRBJ2-2; D ambiguous. V lost 1 base to trimming and J lost 6 bases, with 6 bases between them. The CDR3 has 13 residues. Germline values: CDR1 MDHEN, CDR2 SYDVKM. The CDR3 loop is CASSLSHPGELFF. CDR3 bases: TGTGCCAGCAGTTTATCCCATCCCGGGGAGCTGTTTTTT.

This rearrangement joins TRBV5-6 to TRBJ2-7; possibly TRBD2 for D (6 bases). The germline V gene encodes CDR1 SGHDT and CDR2 YYEEEE. The CDR3 is made up of 15 amino acids. V was trimmed by 3 bases and J by 3 bases, leaving 16 bases between them. The CDR3 coding sequence is TGTGCCAGCAGCTCTTTAGGGACTTTGTTCTACGAGCAGTACTTC. It translates to CASSSLGTLFYEQYF.

This chain uses TRBV7-3 with TRBJ2-5, with TRBD2 matching 7 bases. The ends lost 2 bases at V and 4 bases at J; junction bases unmatched: 10. The CDR3 has 16 amino acids. Germline-derived CDR1 and CDR2 are SGHTA and FQGTGA. CDR3 region: CASSLFGGSNAETQYF. The DNA of the CDR3 is TGTGCCAGCAGCTTATTTGGCGGGAGTAACGCAGAGACCCAGTACTTC. Full variable domain (rest looked up from reference TRBV7-3 and TRBJ2-5): GAGVSQTPSNKVTEKGKYVELRCDPISGHTALYWYRQSLGQGPEFLIYFQGTGAADDSGLPNDRFFAVRPEGSVSTLKIQRTERGDSAVYLCASSLFGGSNAETQYFGPGTRLLVL.

The gene calls are TRBV19 and TRBJ2-5, with TRBD1 matching over 7 bases. The CDR3 is 15 amino acids. Germline CDR1 reads LNHDA; CDR2 reads SQIVND (reference sequence). After removal of 9 bases from V and 5 bases from J, the junction contained 15 bases not matched to a gene. The DNA of the CDR3 is TGTGCCAGGAGGGCTACAGGGGATATCGGGGAGACCCAGTACTTC. It yields the protein CARRATGDIGETQYF.

The chain is built from TRBV7-2 and TRBJ1-1; TRBD1 agrees at 9 bases. V was pared by 5 bases and J by 5 bases, with 9 bases of the junction left unmatched. Looked up from germline, CDR1 is SGHTA and CDR2 is FQGNSA. CDR3 length equals 15 residues. In DNA, the CDR3 is TGTGCCAGCAGCCCTTCCGGGACAGGGAGGACTGAAGCTTTCTTT. This translates into CASSPSGTGRTEAFF. The full variable domain, in which reference TRBV7-2 and TRBJ1-1 provide the parts outside the CDR3, is GAGVSQSPSNKVTEKGKDVELRCDPISGHTALYWYRQSLGQGLEFLIYFQGNSAPDKSGLPSDRFSAERTGGSVSTLTIQRTQQEDSAVYLCASSPSGTGRTEAFFGQGTRLTVV.

The chain employs TRBV28 and TRBJ2-5; no firm D call. Trimming removed 4 bases at V and 7 bases at J, with 7 bases between. Germline loops: CDR1 MDHEN, CDR2 SYDVKM. CDR3 length: 11 amino acids. The CDR3 protein is CASSSSGTQYF. CDR3 DNA: TGTGCCAGCAGTTCTTCAGGGACCCAGTACTTC.

The table lists this clone with a count of one. The junction does not match germline at one end; this may be a read error. Other DNA sequences within the sample encode an identical CDR3. The J gene is TRBJ1-5, the V gene TRBV9; D gene unclear. This CDR3 spans 13 amino acids. Germline lookup yields CDR1 SGDLS and CDR2 YYNGEE. The CDR3 sequence: CASSVGENQPQHF. The CDR3 nucleotides read TGCGCCAGCAGCGTTGGGGAAAATCAGCCCCAGCATTTT.

The chain recombines TRBV9 with TRBJ1-1; 11 nucleotides agree with TRBD1. Germline CDR1 reads SGDLS; CDR2 reads YYNGEE. The length of the CDR3 is 14 residues. V trimming: 3 bases; J trimming: 11 bases; junction bases outside the gene matches: 9. The CDR3 coding sequence is TGTGCCAGCAGCGCAGCCGGGACAGGGGGGGTGGCTTTCTTT. Translating it yields CASSAAGTGGVAFF.

This chain joins TRBV9 and TRBJ2-1; 11 bases map to TRBD1. In germline, CDR1 is SGDLS, CDR2 YYNGEE. The V gene end was trimmed by 4 bases and the J gene end by 7 bases; junction bases not matched to a gene: 4. CDR3 length: 14 amino acids. The CDR3 spells CASSPDRGRNEQFF. CDR3 coding DNA: TGTGCCAGCAGCCCGGACAGGGGGCGAAATGAGCAGTTCTTC. The entire variable domain, with the rest obtained from reference TRBV9 and TRBJ2-1, is as follows: DSGVTQTPKHLITATGQRVTLRCSPRSGDLSVYWYQQSLDQGLQFLIQYYNGEERAKGNILERFSAQQFPDLHSELNLSSLELGDSALYFCASSPDRGRNEQFFGPGTRLTVL.

Only a few counts were recorded for this clone. The V gene is TRBV4-3, the J gene TRBJ1-2, with D perhaps TRBD1 (5 bases). The CDR3 has 14 residues. Trimming shortened V by 4 bases and J by 2 bases, and 11 bases separated the two germline ends. CDR1 is LGHNA, CDR2 YSLEER, per germline. CDR3 in amino acids: CASSPWTSNYGYTF. In nucleotides, the CDR3 is TGCGCCAGCAGCCCCTGGACAAGCAACTATGGCTACACCTTC.

V and J are TRBV4-3 and TRBJ2-7; no firm D call. The V end was cut by 0 bases, the J end by 1 base, with 7 bases between. The CDR3 runs 14 residues. Germline-derived CDR1 and CDR2 are LGHNA and YSLEER. The CDR3 loop reads CASSQESTSYEQYF. The CDR3, as DNA: TGCGCCAGCAGCCAAGAATCAACGTCCTACGAGCAGTACTTC.